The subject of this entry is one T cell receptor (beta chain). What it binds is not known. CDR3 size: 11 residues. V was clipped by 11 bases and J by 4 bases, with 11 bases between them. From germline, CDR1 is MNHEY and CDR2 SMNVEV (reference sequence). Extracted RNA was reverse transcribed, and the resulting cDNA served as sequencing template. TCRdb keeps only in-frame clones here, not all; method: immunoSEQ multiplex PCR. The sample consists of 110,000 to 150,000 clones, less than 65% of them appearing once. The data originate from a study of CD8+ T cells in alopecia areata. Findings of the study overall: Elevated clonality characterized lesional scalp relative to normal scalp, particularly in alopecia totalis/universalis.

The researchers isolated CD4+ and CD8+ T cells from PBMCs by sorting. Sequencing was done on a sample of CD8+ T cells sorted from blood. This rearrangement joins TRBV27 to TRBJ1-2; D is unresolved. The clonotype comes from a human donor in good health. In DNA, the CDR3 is TGTGCCGGCAACAACATCTATGGCTACACCTTC. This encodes CAGNNIYGYTF.